This T cell receptor (beta chain) is drawn from a study of Ad26.COV2.S vaccination and SARS-CoV-2 variants. In the study overall: Once or twice, 56 days apart, Ad26.COV2.S was delivered intramuscularly.

Method: immunoSEQ multiplex PCR; TCRdb's copy keeps in-frame clones and lacks some. The sample includes approximately 400,000 clones, roughly 81% of them seen just once. The table lists this clone with a few counts. The CDR3 loop spans 13 amino acids. CDR1 and CDR2 from the germline V gene are SGHTA and FQGNSA. Trimming took 5 bases from V and 3 from J, leaving 11 bases between them. Treatment in this sample: some 20 received Ad26.COV2.S at low or high dose, single or two shots; 5 received placebo; per-sample allocation not given. Sampling took place 63 days after the first vaccine or placebo injection. A Boston adult aged 18-55 years was the donor.

The sample in question was peripheral blood, obtained in a trial of Ad26.COV2.S vaccine versus placebo. The origin of this receptor is a person between 18 and 59 years old who received the Ad26.COV2.S COVID-19 vaccine or a placebo. The chain is built from TRBV7-2 and TRBJ2-7, with D possibly TRBD2 on 5 matching bases. CDR3 in DNA: TGTGCCAGCAGCATGCGGACTGACTACGAGCAGTACTTC. It specifies CASSMRTDYEQYF.